These 7 T cell receptor beta chains came from one sample sequenced in a study of T-cell reconstitution after alpha-beta-depleted transplantation in children. Molecular barcoding with unique molecular identifiers was used for the TCRbeta library. TCRdb recomputed calls from the PCR reads with MiXCR, one row per CDR3 protein. The table has approximately 980,000 distinct CDR3 sequences, roughly 29% seen once. The starting material was PBMCs, mostly from graft donor cells, obtained 360 days after TCRalphabeta/CD19-depleted stem cell transplant. Receptors originate from a boy younger than two who had a stem cell transplant for SCID, so the T cells may come from the graft donor.

This clonotype turned up a few times. CDR3 loop: CSARDHRGGNQPQHF. The CDR3 DNA follows: TGCAGTGCTAGAGATCACCGGGGCGGCAATCAGCCCCAGCATTTT. This chain joins TRBV20-1 and TRBJ1-5, with a weak D call TRBD1 (5 bases). Germline values: CDR1 DFQATT, CDR2 SNEGSKA (reference sequence). The length of the CDR3 is 15 residues. V was shortened by 0 bases and J by 2 bases, with 11 bases between the two germline ends.

The chain has TRBV28 and TRBJ1-6; a weak D match, TRBD1 (5 bases). The CDR3 loop spans 11 amino acids. Germline-derived CDR1 and CDR2 are MDHEN and SYDVKM. Trimming took 4 bases from V and 16 from J, leaving 11 bases between them. The CDR3 nucleotides are TGTGCCAGCAGTTGGCAGGGCGCTCTCCACTTT. Protein product: CASSWQGALHF. Variable domain in full (rest from reference TRBV28 and TRBJ1-6): DVKVTQSSRYLVKRTGEKVFLECVQDMDHENMFWYRQDPGLGLRLIYFSYDVKMKEKGDIPEGYSVSREKKERFSLILESASTNQTSMYLCASSWQGALHFGNGTRLTVT.

Here the CDR3 reads CASSSHRIAGGQETQYF. The CDR3 DNA follows: TGTGCCAGCAGCTCCCACCGTATAGCGGGGGGGCAGGAGACCCAGTACTTC. J is TRBJ2-5 and V is TRBV7-2; the match to TRBD2 covers 11 bases. CDR3 length: 17 residues. V shed 4 bases, J shed 5 bases, and the junction held 12 bases outside the gene matches. The germline CDR1 and CDR2 sequences are SGHTA and FQGNSA.

This clonotype was counted only a few times. The V call is TRBV7-7, the J call TRBJ2-7; D assignment may be TRBD1 or TRBD2 (5 bases each). Germline loops: CDR1 SSHAT, CDR2 FNYEAQ (reference sequence). V gave up 5 bases and J gave up 6 bases, with 14 bases separating them. The CDR3 is 13 amino acids. CDR3 sequence reads: CASSLGTGFEQYF. The CDR3 nucleotides are TGTGCCAGCAGCCTCGGGACGGGCTTCGAGCAGTACTTC.

This clonotype was seen a few times. The V gene is TRBV5-5, the J gene TRBJ1-1, with 8 bases matching TRBD1. Looked up from germline, CDR1 is SGHKS and CDR2 is YYEKEE (reference sequence). V was clipped by 4 bases and J by 1 base; unmatched bases: 12. This CDR3 is 17 amino acids long. CDR3 amino acids: CASSPPWQGASNTEAFF. CDR3 DNA sequence: TGTGCCAGCAGCCCGCCCTGGCAGGGGGCATCGAACACTGAAGCTTTCTTT.

This clonotype was recorded a few times. This chain joins TRBV27 and TRBJ1-4; D might be TRBD1 (5 bases). Germline V lookup: CDR1 MNHEY, CDR2 SMNVEV (reference sequence). Trimming took off 2 bases at V and 4 bases at J, with 11 bases between the two ends. The CDR3 contains 15 residues. The CDR3 loop is CASSLRTGYNEKLFF. The CDR3 nucleotides are TGTGCCAGCAGTTTACGAACAGGCTATAATGAAAAACTGTTTTTT.

This clonotype showed up just a few times. The CDR3 bases are TGTGCCAGCTCGTCGGGACAGGGGGACTATGGCTACACCTTC. Translated, it gives CASSSGQGDYGYTF. The rearrangement links TRBV18 to TRBJ1-2, with 11 positions matching TRBD1. Germline CDR1 is KGHSH and CDR2 is LQKENI. CDR3 size: 14 residues. V was pared by 6 bases and J by 3 bases, with 3 bases of the junction left unmatched.